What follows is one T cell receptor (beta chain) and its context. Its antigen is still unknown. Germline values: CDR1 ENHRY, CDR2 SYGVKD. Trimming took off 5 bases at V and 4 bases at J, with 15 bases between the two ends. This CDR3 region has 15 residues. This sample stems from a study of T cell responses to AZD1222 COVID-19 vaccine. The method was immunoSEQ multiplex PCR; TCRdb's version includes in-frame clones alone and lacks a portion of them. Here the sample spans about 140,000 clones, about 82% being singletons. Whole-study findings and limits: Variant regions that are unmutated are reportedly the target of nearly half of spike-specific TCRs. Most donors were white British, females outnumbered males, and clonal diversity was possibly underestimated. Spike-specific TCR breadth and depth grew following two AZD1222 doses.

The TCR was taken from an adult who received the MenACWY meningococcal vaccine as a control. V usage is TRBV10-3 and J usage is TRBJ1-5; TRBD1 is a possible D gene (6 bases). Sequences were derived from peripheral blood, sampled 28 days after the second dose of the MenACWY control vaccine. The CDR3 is CAISSADRTNQPQHF. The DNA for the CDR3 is TGTGCCATCAGTTCGGCAGACAGGACTAATCAGCCCCAGCATTTT.